The clone carrying this T cell receptor beta chain showed up just once. No antigen is known for it. The sample comes from a study of vaccination and CD4 T cells after COVID-19. Study summary: Samples taken post-COVID came a median around 100 days after diagnosis, ranging from 35 to 161. Overlapping spike pools from SARS-CoV-2 and HCoV-NL63, HCoV-OC43 and HCoV-229E served as culture stimuli.

Treatment specified: roughly 11-day PBMC culture with coronavirus spike peptide pools or control peptides (ViraFEST assay). Before TCRs were sequenced, ViraFEST expanded antigen-specific T cells with peptide pools. The Oncomine TCR Beta short-read assay was what sequenced the DNA obtained from cultured CD4+ T cells. From cultured CD4+ T cells, genomic DNA was extracted. TCRdb reprocessed the PCR reads via MiXCR and lists one record per CDR3 protein. This table has around 25,000 distinct CDR3 sequences, around 45% appearing once. In germline, CDR1 is KGHSH, CDR2 LQKENI. V was pared by 0 bases and J by 4 bases, with 5 bases between. The CDR3 has 13 amino acids.

The chain combines TRBV18 with TRBJ2-3, with D unresolved. What was sequenced was CD4+ T cells from blood, cultured in vitro. The origin of this receptor is a human donor who had recovered from COVID-19. This chain's CDR3 is CASSPPASDTQYF. In DNA, the CDR3 is TGTGCCAGCTCACCACCGGCCTCAGATACGCAGTATTTT.